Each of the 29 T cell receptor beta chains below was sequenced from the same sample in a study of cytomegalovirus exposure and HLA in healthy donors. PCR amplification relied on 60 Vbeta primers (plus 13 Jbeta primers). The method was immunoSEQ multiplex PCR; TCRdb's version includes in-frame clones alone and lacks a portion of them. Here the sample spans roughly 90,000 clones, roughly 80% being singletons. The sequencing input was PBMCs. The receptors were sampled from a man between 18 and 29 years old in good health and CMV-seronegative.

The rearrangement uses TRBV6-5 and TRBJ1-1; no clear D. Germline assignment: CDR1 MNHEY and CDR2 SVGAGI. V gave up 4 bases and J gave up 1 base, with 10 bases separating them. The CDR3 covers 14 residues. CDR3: CASSSTLGNTEAFF. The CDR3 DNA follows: TGTGCCAGCAGTTCCACCCTAGGGAACACTGAAGCTTTCTTT.

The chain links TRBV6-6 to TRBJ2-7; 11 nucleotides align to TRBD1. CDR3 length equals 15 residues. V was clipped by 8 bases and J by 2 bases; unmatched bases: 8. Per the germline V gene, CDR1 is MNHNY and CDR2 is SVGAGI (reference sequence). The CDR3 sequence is CASASGTGGPYEQYF. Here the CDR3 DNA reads TGTGCCAGCGCAAGTGGGACAGGGGGACCCTACGAGCAGTACTTC.

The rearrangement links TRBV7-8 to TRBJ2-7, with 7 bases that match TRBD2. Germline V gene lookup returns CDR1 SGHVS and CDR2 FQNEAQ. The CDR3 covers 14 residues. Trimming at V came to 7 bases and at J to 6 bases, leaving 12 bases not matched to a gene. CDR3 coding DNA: TGTGCCAGCACCCTCGAGGGAGGGCGGGGCGAGCAGTACTTC. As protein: CASTLEGGRGEQYF.

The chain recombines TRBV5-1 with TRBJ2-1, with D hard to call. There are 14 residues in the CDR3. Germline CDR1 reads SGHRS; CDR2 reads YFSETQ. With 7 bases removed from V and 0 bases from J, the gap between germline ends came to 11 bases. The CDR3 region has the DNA TGCGCCAGCGGATTGCGGAACTCCTACAATGAGCAGTTCTTC. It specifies CASGLRNSYNEQFF.

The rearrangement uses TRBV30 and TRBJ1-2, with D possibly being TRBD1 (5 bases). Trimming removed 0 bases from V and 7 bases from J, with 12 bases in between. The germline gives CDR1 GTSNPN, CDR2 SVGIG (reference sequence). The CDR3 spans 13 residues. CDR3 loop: CAWSVQAGLGYTF. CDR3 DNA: TGTGCCTGGAGTGTACAGGCAGGGCTTGGCTACACCTTC.

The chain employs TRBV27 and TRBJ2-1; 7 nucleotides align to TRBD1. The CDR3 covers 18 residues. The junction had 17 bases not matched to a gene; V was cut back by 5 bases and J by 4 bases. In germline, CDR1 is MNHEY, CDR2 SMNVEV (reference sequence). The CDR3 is CASSLLPKTGVTYNEQFF. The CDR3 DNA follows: TGTGCCAGCAGTCTTCTCCCAAAAACAGGGGTTACGTACAATGAGCAGTTCTTC.

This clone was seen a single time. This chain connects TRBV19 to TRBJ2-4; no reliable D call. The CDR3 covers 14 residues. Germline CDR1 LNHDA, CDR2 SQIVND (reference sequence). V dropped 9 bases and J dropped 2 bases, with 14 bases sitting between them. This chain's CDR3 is CASSRAGPKNIQYF. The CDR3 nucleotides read TGTGCCAGCTCAAGAGCAGGCCCCAAAAACATTCAGTACTTC.

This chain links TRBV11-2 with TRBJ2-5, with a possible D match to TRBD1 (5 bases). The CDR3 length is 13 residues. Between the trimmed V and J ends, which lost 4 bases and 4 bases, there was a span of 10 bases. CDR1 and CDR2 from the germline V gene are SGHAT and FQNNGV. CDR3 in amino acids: CASSYGHGETQYF. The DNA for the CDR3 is TGTGCCAGCAGCTACGGACACGGAGAGACCCAGTACTTC.

The CDR3 DNA reads as TGTGCCAGCAGCAAGGGGGGGACCGGCCCGATTCGATATGGCTACACCTTC. Translating it yields CASSKGGTGPIRYGYTF. The chain employs TRBV5-6 and TRBJ1-2; perhaps TRBD1 as D (6 bases). Germline CDR1 and CDR2: SGHDT and YYEEEE. V was pared by 4 bases and J by 5 bases, with 24 bases between. The CDR3 sequence is 17 residues long. Together with reference TRBV5-6 and TRBJ1-2, the CDR3 gives the full variable domain: DAGVTQSPTHLIKTRGQQVTLRCSPKSGHDTVSWYQQALGQGPQFIFQYYEEEERQRGNFPDRFSGHQFPNYSSELNVNALLLGDSALYLCASSKGGTGPIRYGYTFGSGTRLTVV.

CDR3 amino acids: CASSFQGDQETQYF. CDR3 bases: TGCGCCAGCAGCTTCCAGGGGGACCAAGAGACCCAGTACTTC. V and J are TRBV5-1 and TRBJ2-5, with TRBD1 matching 7 bases. Germline CDR1 is SGHRS and CDR2 is YFSETQ. CDR3 size: 14 residues. Trimming took 2 bases from V and 0 from J; bases not matched to a gene: 1.

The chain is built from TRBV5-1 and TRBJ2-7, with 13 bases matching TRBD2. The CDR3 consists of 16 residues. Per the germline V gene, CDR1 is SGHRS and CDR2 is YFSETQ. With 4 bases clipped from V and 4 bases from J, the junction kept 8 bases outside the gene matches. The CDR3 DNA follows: TGCGCCAGCAGCCAGAGGACTAGCGGGAGTGGGTACGAGCAGTACTTC. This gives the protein CASSQRTSGSGYEQYF.

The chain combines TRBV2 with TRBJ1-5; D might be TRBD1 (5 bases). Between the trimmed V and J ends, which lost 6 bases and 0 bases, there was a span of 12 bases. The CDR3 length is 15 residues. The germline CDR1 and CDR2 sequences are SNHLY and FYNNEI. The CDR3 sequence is CASSLTDNSNQPQHF. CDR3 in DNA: TGTGCCAGCAGCCTGACAGACAATAGCAATCAGCCCCAGCATTTT.

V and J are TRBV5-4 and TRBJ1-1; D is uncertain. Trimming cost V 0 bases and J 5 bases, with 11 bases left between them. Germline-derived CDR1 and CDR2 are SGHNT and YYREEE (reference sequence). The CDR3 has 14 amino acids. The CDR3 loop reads CASSLVGVRTEAFF. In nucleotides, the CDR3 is TGTGCCAGCAGCTTGGTAGGAGTTCGGACTGAAGCTTTCTTT.

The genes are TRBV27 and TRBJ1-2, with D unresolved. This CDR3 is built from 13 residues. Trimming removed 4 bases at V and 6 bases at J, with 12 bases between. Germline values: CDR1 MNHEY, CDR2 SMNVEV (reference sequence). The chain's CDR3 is CASSSPLGNGYTF. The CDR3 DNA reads TGTGCCAGCAGTTCCCCACTAGGCAATGGCTACACCTTC.

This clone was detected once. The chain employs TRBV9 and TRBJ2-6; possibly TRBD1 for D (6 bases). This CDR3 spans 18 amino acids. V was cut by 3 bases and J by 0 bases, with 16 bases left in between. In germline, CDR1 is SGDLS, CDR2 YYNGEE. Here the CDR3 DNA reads TGTGCCAGCAGCGAGGGGGACCGACCCAGCTCTGGGGCCAACGTCCTGACTTTC. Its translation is CASSEGDRPSSGANVLTF.

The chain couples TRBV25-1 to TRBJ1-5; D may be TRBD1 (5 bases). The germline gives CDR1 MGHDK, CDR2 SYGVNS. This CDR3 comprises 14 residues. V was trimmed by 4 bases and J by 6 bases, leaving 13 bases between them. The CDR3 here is CASSGQGGSQPQHF. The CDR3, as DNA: TGTGCCAGCAGTGGTCAGGGAGGGTCTCAGCCCCAGCATTTT.

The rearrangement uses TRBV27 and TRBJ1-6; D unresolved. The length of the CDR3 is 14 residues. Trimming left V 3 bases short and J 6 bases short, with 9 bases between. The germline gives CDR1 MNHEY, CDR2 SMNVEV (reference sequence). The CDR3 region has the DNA TGTGCCAGCAGTTTTGATCGGGTTAATTCACCCCTCCACTTT. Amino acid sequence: CASSFDRVNSPLHF.

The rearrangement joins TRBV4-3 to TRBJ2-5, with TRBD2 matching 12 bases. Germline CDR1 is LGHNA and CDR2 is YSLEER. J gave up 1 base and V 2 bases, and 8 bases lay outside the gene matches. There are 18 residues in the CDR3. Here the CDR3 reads CASSQPCLAGGPQETQYF. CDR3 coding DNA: TGCGCCAGCAGCCAACCCTGTCTAGCGGGAGGGCCCCAAGAGACCCAGTACTTC.

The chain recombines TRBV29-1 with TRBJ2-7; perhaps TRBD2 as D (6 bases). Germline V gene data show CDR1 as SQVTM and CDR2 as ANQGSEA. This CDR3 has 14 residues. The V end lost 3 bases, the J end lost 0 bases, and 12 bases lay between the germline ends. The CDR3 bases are TGCAGCGTTGAGACCCGGGAGAACTCCTACGAGCAGTACTTC. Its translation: CSVETRENSYEQYF.

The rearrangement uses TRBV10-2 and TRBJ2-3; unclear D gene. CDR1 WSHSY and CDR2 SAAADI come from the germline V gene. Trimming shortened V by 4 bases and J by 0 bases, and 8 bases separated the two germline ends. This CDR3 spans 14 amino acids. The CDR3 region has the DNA TGCGCCAGCAGTGTTTCCAGAAGCACAGATACGCAGTATTTT. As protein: CASSVSRSTDTQYF.

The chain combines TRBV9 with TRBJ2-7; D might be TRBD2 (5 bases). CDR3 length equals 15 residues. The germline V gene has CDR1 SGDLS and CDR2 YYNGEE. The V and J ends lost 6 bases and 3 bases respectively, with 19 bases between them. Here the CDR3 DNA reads TGTGCCAGCACCCCCGGCGGAGGAACGGGCTACGAGCAGTACTTC. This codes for CASTPGGGTGYEQYF.

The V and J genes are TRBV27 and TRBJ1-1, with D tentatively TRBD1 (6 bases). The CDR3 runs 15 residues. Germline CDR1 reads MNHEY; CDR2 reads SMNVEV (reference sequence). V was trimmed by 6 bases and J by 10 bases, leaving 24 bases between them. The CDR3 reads CASRGLNTGHSGAFF. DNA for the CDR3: TGTGCCAGCAGAGGGCTGAATACAGGGCATTCGGGAGCTTTCTTT.

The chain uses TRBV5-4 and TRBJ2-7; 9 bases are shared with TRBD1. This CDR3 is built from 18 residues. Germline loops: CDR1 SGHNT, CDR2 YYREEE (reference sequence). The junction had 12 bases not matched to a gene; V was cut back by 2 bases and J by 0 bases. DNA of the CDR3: TGTGCCAGCAGCTTAAAGTTAGTGGGACAGGGAGTCTCCTACGAGCAGTACTTC. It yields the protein CASSLKLVGQGVSYEQYF.

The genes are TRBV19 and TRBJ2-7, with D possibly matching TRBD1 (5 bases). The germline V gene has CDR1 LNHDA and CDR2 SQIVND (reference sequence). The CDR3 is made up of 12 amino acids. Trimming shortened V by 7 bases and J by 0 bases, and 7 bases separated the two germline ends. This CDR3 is CASTDTSYEQYF. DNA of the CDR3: TGTGCCAGTACGGACACCTCCTACGAGCAGTACTTC.

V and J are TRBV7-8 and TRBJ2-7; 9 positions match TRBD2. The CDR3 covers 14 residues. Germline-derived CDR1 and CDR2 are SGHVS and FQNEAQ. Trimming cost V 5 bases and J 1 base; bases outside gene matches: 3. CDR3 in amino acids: CASSRLAESYEQYF. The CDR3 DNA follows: TGTGCCAGCAGCAGACTAGCGGAGTCCTACGAGCAGTACTTC.

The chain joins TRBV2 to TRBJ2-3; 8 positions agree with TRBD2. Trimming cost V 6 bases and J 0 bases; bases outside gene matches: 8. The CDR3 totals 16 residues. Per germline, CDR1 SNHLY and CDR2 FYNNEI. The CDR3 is CASSQRLATSTDTQYF. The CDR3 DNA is TGTGCCAGCAGCCAAAGACTAGCGACTAGCACAGATACGCAGTATTTT.

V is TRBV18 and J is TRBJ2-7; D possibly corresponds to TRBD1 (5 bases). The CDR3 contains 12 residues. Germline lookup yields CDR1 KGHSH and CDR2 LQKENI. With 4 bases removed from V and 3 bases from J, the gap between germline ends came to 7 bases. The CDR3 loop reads CASSQTDYEQYF. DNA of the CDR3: TGTGCCAGCTCACAGACAGACTACGAGCAGTACTTC.

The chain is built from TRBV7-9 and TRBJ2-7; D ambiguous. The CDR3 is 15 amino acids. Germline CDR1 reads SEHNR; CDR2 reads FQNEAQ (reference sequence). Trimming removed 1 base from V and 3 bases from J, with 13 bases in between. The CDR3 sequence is CASSLGDLSGYEQYF. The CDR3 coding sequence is TGTGCCAGCAGCTTAGGAGACTTGTCGGGCTACGAGCAGTACTTC.

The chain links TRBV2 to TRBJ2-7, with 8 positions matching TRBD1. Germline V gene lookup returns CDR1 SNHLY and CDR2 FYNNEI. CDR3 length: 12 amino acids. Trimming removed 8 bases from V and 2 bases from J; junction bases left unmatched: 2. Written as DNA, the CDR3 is TGTGCCAGCGACAGGGGAGCCTACGAGCAGTACTTC. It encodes CASDRGAYEQYF.